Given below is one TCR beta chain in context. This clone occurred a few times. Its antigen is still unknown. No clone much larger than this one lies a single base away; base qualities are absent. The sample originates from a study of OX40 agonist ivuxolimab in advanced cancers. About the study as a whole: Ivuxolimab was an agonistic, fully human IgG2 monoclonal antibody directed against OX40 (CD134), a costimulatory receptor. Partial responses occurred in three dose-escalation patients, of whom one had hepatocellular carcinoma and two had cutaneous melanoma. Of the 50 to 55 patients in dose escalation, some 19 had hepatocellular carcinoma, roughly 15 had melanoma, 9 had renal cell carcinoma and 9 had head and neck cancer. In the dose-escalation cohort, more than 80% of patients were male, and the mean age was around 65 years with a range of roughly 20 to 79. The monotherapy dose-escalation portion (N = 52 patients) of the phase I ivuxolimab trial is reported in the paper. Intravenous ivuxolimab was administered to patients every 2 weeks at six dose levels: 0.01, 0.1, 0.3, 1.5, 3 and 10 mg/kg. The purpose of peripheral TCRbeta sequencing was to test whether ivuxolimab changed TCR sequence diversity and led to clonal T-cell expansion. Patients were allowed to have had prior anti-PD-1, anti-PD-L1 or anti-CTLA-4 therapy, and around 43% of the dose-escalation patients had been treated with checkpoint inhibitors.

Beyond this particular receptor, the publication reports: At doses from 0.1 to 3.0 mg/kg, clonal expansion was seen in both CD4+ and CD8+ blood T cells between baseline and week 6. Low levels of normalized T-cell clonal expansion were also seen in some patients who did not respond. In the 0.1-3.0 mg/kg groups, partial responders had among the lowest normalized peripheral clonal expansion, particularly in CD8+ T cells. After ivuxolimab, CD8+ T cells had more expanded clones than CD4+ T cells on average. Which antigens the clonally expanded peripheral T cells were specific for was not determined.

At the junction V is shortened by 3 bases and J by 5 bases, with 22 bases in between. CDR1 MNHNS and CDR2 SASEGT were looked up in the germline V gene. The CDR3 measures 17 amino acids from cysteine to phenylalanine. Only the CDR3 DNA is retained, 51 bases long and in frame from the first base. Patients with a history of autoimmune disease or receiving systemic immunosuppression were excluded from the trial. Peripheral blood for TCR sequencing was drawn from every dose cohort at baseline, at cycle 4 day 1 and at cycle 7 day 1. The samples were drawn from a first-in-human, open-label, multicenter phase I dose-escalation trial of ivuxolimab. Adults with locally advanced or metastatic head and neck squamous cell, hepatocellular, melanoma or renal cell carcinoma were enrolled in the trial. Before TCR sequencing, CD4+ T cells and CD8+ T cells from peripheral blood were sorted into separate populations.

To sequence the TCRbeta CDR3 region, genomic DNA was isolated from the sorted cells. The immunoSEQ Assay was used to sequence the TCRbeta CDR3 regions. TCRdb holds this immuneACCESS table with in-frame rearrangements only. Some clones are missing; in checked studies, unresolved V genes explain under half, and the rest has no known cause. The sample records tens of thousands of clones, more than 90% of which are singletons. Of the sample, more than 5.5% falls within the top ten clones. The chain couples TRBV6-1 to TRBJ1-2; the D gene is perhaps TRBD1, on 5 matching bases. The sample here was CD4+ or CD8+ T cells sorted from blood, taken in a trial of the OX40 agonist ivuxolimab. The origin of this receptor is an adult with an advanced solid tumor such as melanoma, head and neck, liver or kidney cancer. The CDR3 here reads CASSEAFDRTKSYGYTF. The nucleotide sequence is TGTGCCAGCAGTGAGGCCTTCGACAGAACGAAGTCGTATGGCTACACCTTC.